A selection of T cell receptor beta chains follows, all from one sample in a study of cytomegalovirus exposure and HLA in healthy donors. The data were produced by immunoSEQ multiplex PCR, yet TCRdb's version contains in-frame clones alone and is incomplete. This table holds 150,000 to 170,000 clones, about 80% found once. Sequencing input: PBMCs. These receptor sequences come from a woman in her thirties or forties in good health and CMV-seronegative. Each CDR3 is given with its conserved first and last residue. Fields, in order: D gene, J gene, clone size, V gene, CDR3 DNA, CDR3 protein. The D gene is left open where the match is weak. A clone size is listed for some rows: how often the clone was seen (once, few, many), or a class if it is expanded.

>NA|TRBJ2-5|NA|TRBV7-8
TGTGCCAGCAGCCCCGGTGGGACACCTCAAGAGACCCAGTACTTC
CASSPGGTPQETQYF
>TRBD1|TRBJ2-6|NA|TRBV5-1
TGCGCCAGCAGCCCGGGGACAGCTGCTGGGGCCAACGTCCTGACTTTC
CASSPGTAAGANVLTF
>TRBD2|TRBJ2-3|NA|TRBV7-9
TGTGCCAGCAGCACGCTAGCGGGAAAAACAGATACGCAGTATTTT
CASSTLAGKTDTQYF
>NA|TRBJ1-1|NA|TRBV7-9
TGTGCCAGCAGCTCCTCGACAGGGAACACTGAAGCTTTCTTT
CASSSSTGNTEAFF
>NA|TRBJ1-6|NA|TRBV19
TGTGCCACCCGAACAAGGACAGAGAATTCACCCCTCCACTTT
CATRTRTENSPLHF
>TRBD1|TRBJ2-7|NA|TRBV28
TGTGCCAGCAGTTCACCGGGACAGGGGACGAGGGAGCAGTACTTC
CASSSPGQGTREQYF
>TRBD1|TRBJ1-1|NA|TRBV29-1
TGCAGCGTTGGGGACAGCTGGAACACTGAAGCTTTCTTT
CSVGDSWNTEAFF
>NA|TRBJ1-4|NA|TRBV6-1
TGTGCCAGCAGTGACCGACTCCCATTGGTTAGCGGGGAAAAACTGTTTTTT
CASSDRLPLVSGEKLFF
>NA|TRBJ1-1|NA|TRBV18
TGTGCCAGCTCACCATTAACAGGCGAGAACACTGAAGCTTTCTTT
CASSPLTGENTEAFF
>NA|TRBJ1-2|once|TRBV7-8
TGTGCCAGCAGCTTAGACTCACGGGATGGCTACACCTTC
CASSLDSRDGYTF
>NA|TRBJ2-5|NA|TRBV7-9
TGTGCCAGCAGCTTAGGGGACACTTTCGAGACCCAGTACTTC
CASSLGDTFETQYF
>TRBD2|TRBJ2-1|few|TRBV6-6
TGTGCCAGCAGTTACGACCCGGGACTAGTATACAATGAGCAGTTCTTC
CASSYDPGLVYNEQFF
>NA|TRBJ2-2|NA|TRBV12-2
TGTGCAAGTCGCCAAGCGGGAGGAGTCACCGGGGAGCTGTTTTTT
CASRQAGGVTGELFF
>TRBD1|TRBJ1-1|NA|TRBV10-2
TGCGCCAGCAGTACAGGGGGCTTTGCTGAAGCTTTCTTT
CASSTGGFAEAFF
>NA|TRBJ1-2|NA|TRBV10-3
TGTGCCATCAGCCCCTGGGGGGGTAACTATGGCTACACCTTC
CAISPWGGNYGYTF
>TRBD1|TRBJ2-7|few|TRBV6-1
TGTGCCAGCAGTGAAGGGACAGGCGGCTACGAGCAGTACTTC
CASSEGTGGYEQYF
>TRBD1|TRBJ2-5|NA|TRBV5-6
TGTGCCAGCAGCCTGGACAGGGTTCGGGAGACCCAGTACTTC
CASSLDRVRETQYF
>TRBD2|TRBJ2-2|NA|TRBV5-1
TGCGCCAGCAGAAATCGACTAGCGGGAGTCGGTAAGGACACCGGGGAGCTGTTTTTT
CASRNRLAGVGKDTGELFF
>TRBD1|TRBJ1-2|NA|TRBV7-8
TGTGCCAGCAGCTTAGCTGGACAGGGAAACGGCTACACCTTC
CASSLAGQGNGYTF
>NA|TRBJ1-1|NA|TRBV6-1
TGTGCCAGCAGTCCGCGGGCCAAGGGCACTGAAGCTTTCTTT
CASSPRAKGTEAFF
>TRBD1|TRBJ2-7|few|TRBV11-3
TGTGCCAGCAGCTCTGACAGGGACCGCGAGCAGTACTTC
CASSSDRDREQYF
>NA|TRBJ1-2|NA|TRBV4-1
TGCGCCAGCAGCCTCTCCGAACAAGCTAACTATGGCTACACCTTC
CASSLSEQANYGYTF
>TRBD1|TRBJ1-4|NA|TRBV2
TGTGCCAGCTCCGGGGACAGGGAAAATGAAAAACTGTTTTTT
CASSGDRENEKLFF
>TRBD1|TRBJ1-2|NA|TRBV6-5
TGTGCCAGCAGACGACAGGGATATGGCTACACCTTC
CASRRQGYGYTF
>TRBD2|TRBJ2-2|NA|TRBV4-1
TGCGCCAGCAGCCGTGGGTGGGGTAGCGGGGGGACCGGGGAGCTGTTTTTT
CASSRGWGSGGTGELFF
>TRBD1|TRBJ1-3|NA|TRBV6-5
TGTGCCAGCAGTTTTGGACAGGGGGGAGGAAACACCATATATTTT
CASSFGQGGGNTIYF
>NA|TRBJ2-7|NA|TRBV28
TGTGCCAGCAGTGGACACGGGCTCTTCTACGAGCAGTACTTC
CASSGHGLFYEQYF
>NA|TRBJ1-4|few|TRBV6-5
TGTGCCAGCAGCCTGAGGTTGGGTGAAAAACTGTTTTTT
CASSLRLGEKLFF
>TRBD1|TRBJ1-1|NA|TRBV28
TGTGCCAGCAGTCCAGGACAGGAGAACACTGAAGCTTTCTTT
CASSPGQENTEAFF
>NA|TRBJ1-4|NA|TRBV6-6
TGTGCCAGCAGTCTGGCCGGGGGGTCGAGTGAAAAACTGTTTTTT
CASSLAGGSSEKLFF
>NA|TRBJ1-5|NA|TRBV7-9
TGTGCCAGCAGCGGTTTGGGTTCGGGTCAGCCCCAGCATTTT
CASSGLGSGQPQHF
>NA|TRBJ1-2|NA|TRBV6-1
TGTGCTCTCCGGGACATCCTCTATGGCTACACCTTC
CALRDILYGYTF
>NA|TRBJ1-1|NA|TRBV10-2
TGCGCCAGCAGCGGAAGGATCGGAGGAGGGACTGAAGCTTTCTTT
CASSGRIGGGTEAFF
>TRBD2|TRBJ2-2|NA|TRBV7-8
TGTGCCAGCATCCTGACTAGCGGGGTCGCCGGGGAGCTGTTTTTT
CASILTSGVAGELFF
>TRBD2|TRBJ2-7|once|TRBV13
TGTGCCAGCAGCCGGGGGCGGGAGGTAACCTACGAGCAGTACTTC
CASSRGREVTYEQYF
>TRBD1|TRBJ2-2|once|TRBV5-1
TGCGCCAGCAGCCCTACAGGGGACACCGGGGAGCTGTTTTTT
CASSPTGDTGELFF
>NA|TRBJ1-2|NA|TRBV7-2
TGTGCCAGCAGCTTCCCCGGGACAAGTTTTGGCTACACCTTC
CASSFPGTSFGYTF
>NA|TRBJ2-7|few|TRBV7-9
TGTGCCAGCAGCTTAGACGGAGGGGCCTACGAGCAGTACTTC
CASSLDGGAYEQYF
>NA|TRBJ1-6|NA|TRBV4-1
TGCGCCAGCAGCCAAGAGTGGAGCCGGAGTTCACCCCTCCACTTT
CASSQEWSRSSPLHF
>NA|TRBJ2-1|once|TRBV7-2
TGTGCCAGCAGCTTACCGACTACAACCAATGAGCAGTTCTTC
CASSLPTTTNEQFF
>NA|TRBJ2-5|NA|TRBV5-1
TGCGCCAGCAGCCTTTTCCTAGCGCAAGAGACCCAGTACTTC
CASSLFLAQETQYF
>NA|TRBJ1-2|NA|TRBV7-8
TGTGCCAGCAGCTTAGCGCTGGCAGGGGCCGGCTACACCTTC
CASSLALAGAGYTF
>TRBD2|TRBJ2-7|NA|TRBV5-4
TGTGCCAGCAGCTCTGGGACTAGCAGACCCTACGAGCAGTACTTC
CASSSGTSRPYEQYF
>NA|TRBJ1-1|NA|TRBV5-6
TGTGCCAGCAGCTACTTGAGGTCATGGGTGAACACTGAAGCTTTCTTT
CASSYLRSWVNTEAFF
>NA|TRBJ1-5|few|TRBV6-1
TGTGCCAGCAGTGATCCGGGAGTCAATCAGCCCCAGCATTTT
CASSDPGVNQPQHF
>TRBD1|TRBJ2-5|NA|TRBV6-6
TGTGCCAGCAGCGGACAGGGGGCAGGGGAGACCCAGTACTTC
CASSGQGAGETQYF
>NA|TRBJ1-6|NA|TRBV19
TGTGCCAGTAGTATGGGAGTGGGTAATTCACCCCTCCACTTT
CASSMGVGNSPLHF
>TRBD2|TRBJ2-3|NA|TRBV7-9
TGTGCCGGGTGGCGGGAGGCCCTAAATTCGGATACGCAGTATTTT
CAGWREALNSDTQYF
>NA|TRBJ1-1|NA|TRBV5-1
TGCGCCAGCAGCTGGACAGTGACGGGCACTGAAGCTTTCTTT
CASSWTVTGTEAFF
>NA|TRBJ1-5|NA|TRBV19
TGTGCCAGTACGCTACAGGCGGGGCGCACGCAGCCCCAGCATTTT
CASTLQAGRTQPQHF
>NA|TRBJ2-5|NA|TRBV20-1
TGCAGTGCTAGTGGAGGAGAGACCCAGTACTTC
CSASGGETQYF
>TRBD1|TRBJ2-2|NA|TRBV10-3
TGTGCCATCACCATGACAGGGACCTACGGGGACACCGGGGAGCTGTTTTTT
CAITMTGTYGDTGELFF